The next 6 T cell receptor beta chains were all read from a single sample in a study of blood T cell repertoires in COVID-19. Profiling relied on immunoSEQ multiplex PCR, and the TCRdb table lists in-frame clones only, not all of them. The table has over 150,000 clones, more than 85% seen once. The sample comprised peripheral blood. These receptor sequences come from a man in his forties with active or convalescent COVID-19.

This chain joins TRBV5-1 and TRBJ2-1, with 10 bases identical to TRBD2. Germline V gives CDR1 SGHRS, CDR2 YFSETQ. CDR3 length: 15 amino acids. V shed 6 bases, J shed 6 bases, and the junction held 9 bases outside the gene matches. DNA of the CDR3: TGCGCCAGCAAAGAATCCGGACTAGCGGTCAATGAGCAGTTCTTC. This encodes CASKESGLAVNEQFF. Looking up the rest from reference TRBV5-1 and TRBJ2-1 gives the full variable domain: KAGVTQTPRYLIKTRGQQVTLSCSPISGHRSVSWYQQTPGQGLQFLFEYFSETQRNKGNFPGRFSGRQFSNSRSEMNVSTLELGDSALYLCASKESGLAVNEQFFGPGTRLTVL.

The chain is built from TRBV11-2 and TRBJ2-3, with 7 bases identical to TRBD1. Trimming took 0 bases from V and 1 from J; bases not matched to a gene: 1. The CDR3 has 15 residues. Per the germline V gene, CDR1 is SGHAT and CDR2 is FQNNGV. DNA for the CDR3: TGTGCCAGCAGCTTAGATACAGGGGGCACAGATACGCAGTATTTT. Amino acids: CASSLDTGGTDTQYF.

The chain is built from TRBV4-1 and TRBJ2-3; TRBD2 agrees at 13 bases. This CDR3 spans 16 amino acids. V was pared by 3 bases and J by 5 bases, with 5 bases of the junction left unmatched. Germline-derived CDR1 and CDR2 are MGHRA and YSYEKL. CDR3 coding DNA: TGCGCCAGCAGCCATGGACTAGCGGGGGCCGGAGATACGCAGTATTTT. This encodes CASSHGLAGAGDTQYF.

This chain connects TRBV6-2 or TRBV6-3 to TRBJ2-7; perhaps TRBD2 as D (5 bases). The CDR3 totals 14 residues. The V gene's germline CDR1 is MNHEY and CDR2 SVGEGT. Trimming pared 4 bases from V and 1 base from J, leaving 11 bases between. CDR3 sequence: CASSLDGGSYEQYF. CDR3 coding DNA: TGTGCCAGCAGTTTAGACGGAGGTTCCTACGAGCAGTACTTC.

In its sample, this clone was seen once. This chain connects TRBV6-2 or TRBV6-3 to TRBJ1-6, with 7 bases fitting TRBD1. The CDR3 extends over 15 amino acids. CDR1 MNHEY and CDR2 SVGEGT come from the germline V gene. V lost 3 bases to trimming and J lost 9 bases; unmatched junction nucleotides: 8. CDR3 in amino acids: CASSYLTGSGSPLHF. Written as DNA, the CDR3 is TGTGCCAGCAGTTATTTGACAGGGAGCGGTTCACCCCTCCACTTT.

This clone was counted only a few times. The chain joins TRBV28 to TRBJ1-2; 7 bases are shared with TRBD1. This CDR3 spans 15 amino acids. CDR1 is MDHEN and CDR2 is SYDVKM in the germline V gene. The junction had 10 bases not matched to a gene; V was cut back by 8 bases and J by 1 base. The CDR3 sequence is CASSGTATFNYGYTF. As DNA, the CDR3 is TGTGCCAGCTCCGGGACAGCGACGTTTAACTATGGCTACACCTTC.